Presented here are 14 T cell receptor beta chains from one specimen sequenced in a study of Graves' ophthalmopathy and Graves' hyperthyroidism listed by TCRdb under 2018. This sample was sequenced with an Illumina HiSeq 2000. TCR beta CDR3 regions were amplified from RNA transcripts for repertoire sequencing. The first round was an RT-PCR using HTBI primers with the Qiagen OneStep RT-PCR kit, and this first round was followed by a second-round multiplex PCR, then size selection and purification. Starting from the raw public reads, TCRdb applied fastp trimming at Q25, assembled clones with MiXCR and retained in-frame beta chains. A single entry per CDR3 protein holds the most common genes and DNA from its merged rows. For this sample there are approximately 460,000 distinct CDR3 sequences; around an eighth appear just once. More than 8.5% of the sample is held by the ten biggest clonotypes. The sample was blood. The receptors were gathered from a woman in her twenties or thirties with Graves' ophthalmopathy. Donor details come from another sample of the same person, matched by shared clones.

Ten or more counts support this clonotype. The chain combines TRBV5-6 with TRBJ1-1; a possible D gene is TRBD1 (6 bases). The CDR3 has 15 residues. Per germline, CDR1 SGHDT and CDR2 YYEEEE. Trimming cost V 0 bases and J 0 bases, with 9 bases left between them. CDR3 amino acids: CASSLGDTLNTEAFF. The CDR3 DNA sequence: TGTGCCAGCAGCTTGGGGGACACGTTGAACACTGAAGCTTTCTTT.

This clonotype showed up just a few times. The chain combines TRBV6-5 with TRBJ1-5; a weak D match, TRBD1 (6 bases). CDR3 length: 14 amino acids. CDR1 and CDR2 (germline): MNHEY, SVGAGI. V shed 3 bases and J shed 7 bases, with 13 bases lying between them. DNA of the CDR3: TGTGCCAGCAGTTATCTCCAGGGGAACCAGCCCCAGCATTTT. Translated: CASSYLQGNQPQHF.

For the CDR3, the DNA is TGTGCCAGCAGCTCCCCCACCGGGACAGGGGTGGGAGAGACCCAGTACTTC. It codes for CASSSPTGTGVGETQYF. The chain carries TRBV28 and TRBJ2-5; TRBD1 matches at 10 bases. V lost 6 bases, J lost 4 bases, and 14 bases stayed unmatched. This CDR3 contains 17 residues. Germline CDR1 is MDHEN and CDR2 is SYDVKM.

This clonotype has just a few counts. This chain connects TRBV30 to TRBJ2-7, with 7 bases that match TRBD1. In germline, CDR1 is GTSNPN, CDR2 SVGIG (reference sequence). This CDR3 region has 12 residues. Losses at the gene ends were 5 bases for V and 1 base for J; bases not matched to a gene: 2. The CDR3 DNA is TGTGCCTGGGACAGGGTTTCCTACGAGCAGTACTTC. Translation gives CAWDRVSYEQYF.

This clonotype was recorded many times. The rearrangement joins TRBV6-1 to TRBJ2-7; D is possibly TRBD1 (6 bases). V lost 5 bases, J lost 2 bases, and 16 bases lay in between. The V gene's germline CDR1 is MNHNS and CDR2 SASEGT. There are 15 residues in the CDR3. The CDR3 sequence: CASSRSNRDAYEQYF. In nucleotides, the CDR3 is TGTGCCAGCAGTCGATCAAACAGGGATGCCTACGAGCAGTACTTC.

This clonotype was counted at least ten times. The chain recombines TRBV20-1 with TRBJ2-7; 9 bases line up with TRBD1. This CDR3 has 13 residues. After removal of 4 bases from V and 5 bases from J, the junction contained 6 bases not matched to a gene. Germline V gene sequence: CDR1 DFQATT, CDR2 SNEGSKA (reference sequence). The CDR3 region is CSANMGQGNEQYF. CDR3 nucleotide sequence: TGCAGTGCTAACATGGGACAGGGTAACGAGCAGTACTTC.

This clonotype was detected many times. This chain joins TRBV12-3 or TRBV12-4 and TRBJ1-5; TRBD1 matches 7 bases. The CDR3 length is 15 residues. The ends lost 6 bases at V and 5 bases at J; junction bases unmatched: 10. CDR3 coding DNA: TGTGCCAGCAGCATGCGACAGGGTAGGCATCAGCCCCAGCATTTT. This encodes CASSMRQGRHQPQHF.

V usage is TRBV6-1 and J usage is TRBJ2-5, with 8 bases aligning to TRBD2. Unmatched junction bases numbered 13, after V lost 6 bases and J lost 10 bases. Germline V CDR1 and CDR2: MNHNS, SASEGT. CDR3 length: 14 residues. The CDR3 DNA reads TGTGCCAGCAGCCAGGGGACTAGAGGAGGGGGCCAGTACTTC. Protein: CASSQGTRGGGQYF.

This clonotype has at least ten counts. Mismatch with germline at one junction end may stem from a read error. The rearrangement joins TRBV5-6 to TRBJ2-5; D possibly corresponds to TRBD1 (5 bases). The CDR3 totals 15 residues. CDR1 and CDR2 (germline): SGHDT, YYEEEE. CDR3 sequence: CASSLNPGRQEAQYF. In DNA, the CDR3 is TGTGCCAGCAGCTTGAACCCAGGGCGGCAAGAGGCCCAGTACTTC.

In this sample, this clonotype turned up many times. The chain links TRBV12-3 or TRBV12-4 to TRBJ1-5, with D tentatively TRBD1 (6 bases). Trimming removed 3 bases from V and 6 bases from J, with 12 bases in between. The CDR3 has 14 amino acids. In nucleotides, the CDR3 is TGTGCCAGCAGTTTCGGGGGGGCAGGTCAGCCCCAGCATTTT. Protein sequence: CASSFGGAGQPQHF.

This clonotype was counted at least ten times. V gene TRBV7-9 combines with J gene TRBJ2-5, with D unclear. CDR3 length equals 11 residues. V was pared by 5 bases and J by 3 bases, with 4 bases between. The germline CDR1 and CDR2 sequences are SEHNR and FQNEAQ (reference sequence). CDR3 coding DNA: TGTGCCAGCAGCCAGAAAGAGACCCAGTACTTC. Protein: CASSQKETQYF.

This clonotype was recorded at least ten times. This chain joins TRBV4-2 and TRBJ2-7; D could derive from TRBD1 or TRBD2 (5 bases each). The CDR3 runs 13 residues. V shed 3 bases and J shed 4 bases, with 10 bases lying between them. CDR1 and CDR2 (germline): LGHNA, YNFKEQ. The CDR3 sequence is CASSQGPQYEQYF. CDR3 nucleotides: TGTGCCAGCAGCCAGGGACCTCAGTACGAGCAGTACTTC.

This clonotype was seen ten or more times. The chain uses TRBV2 and TRBJ1-3; D unresolved. CDR1 SNHLY and CDR2 FYNNEI come from the germline V gene. This CDR3 region has 14 residues. V gave up 1 base and J gave up 1 base, with 5 bases separating them. CDR3 protein: CASSEVASGNTIYF. DNA of the CDR3: TGTGCCAGCAGTGAAGTGGCTTCTGGAAACACCATATATTTT.

This clonotype was counted ten times or more. This chain joins TRBV5-1 and TRBJ1-1; D gene uncertain. V was shortened by 3 bases and J by 5 bases, with 11 bases between the two germline ends. In germline, CDR1 is SGHRS, CDR2 YFSETQ. The CDR3 contains 13 residues. CDR3 residues: CASSSQGLTEAFF. DNA of the CDR3: TGCGCCAGCAGCTCACAAGGGCTTACTGAAGCTTTCTTT.